This TCR beta chain was recovered during a study of beta chain features in type 1 diabetes. The CDR3 sequence is 15 residues long. V lost 4 bases and J 1 base, leaving 9 bases between the germline ends. Germline assignment: CDR1 SGHRS and CDR2 YFSETQ. This clone has more than one count but fewer than ten. Expressed TCRB transcripts were sequenced because the entire RNA isolate underwent reverse transcription. Here immunoSEQ multiplex PCR was the method, and the copy in TCRdb shows in-frame clones only, minus some. The sample lists 430,000 or so clones, roughly 11% occurring once. This chain uses TRBV5-1 with TRBJ2-6, with D tentatively TRBD2 (5 bases). This TCR was recovered from a woman aged 18-30 years in good health. Sequenced sample: naive CD4+ T cells from blood. The CDR3 reads CASSPGGSGANVLTF. CDR3 sequence (DNA): TGCGCCAGCAGCCCTGGCGGGTCTGGGGCCAACGTCCTGACTTTC.